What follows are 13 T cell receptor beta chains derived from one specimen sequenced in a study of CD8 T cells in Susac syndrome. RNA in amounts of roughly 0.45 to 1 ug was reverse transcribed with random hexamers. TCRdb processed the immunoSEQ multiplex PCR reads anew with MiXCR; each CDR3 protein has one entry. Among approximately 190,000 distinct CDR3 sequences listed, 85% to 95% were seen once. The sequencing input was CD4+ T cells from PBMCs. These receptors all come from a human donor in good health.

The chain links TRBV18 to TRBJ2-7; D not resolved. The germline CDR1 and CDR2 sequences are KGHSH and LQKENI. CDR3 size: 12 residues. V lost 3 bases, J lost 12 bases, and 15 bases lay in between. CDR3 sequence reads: CASSPGETPGYF. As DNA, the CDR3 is TGTGCCAGCTCACCCGGTGAGACCCCGGGGTACTTC.

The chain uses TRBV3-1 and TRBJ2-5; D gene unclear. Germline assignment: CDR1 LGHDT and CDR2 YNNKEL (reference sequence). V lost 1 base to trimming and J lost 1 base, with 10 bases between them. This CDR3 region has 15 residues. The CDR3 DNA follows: TGTGCCAGCAGCCAAGGACCGACGGCCCAAGAGACCCAGTACTTC. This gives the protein CASSQGPTAQETQYF.

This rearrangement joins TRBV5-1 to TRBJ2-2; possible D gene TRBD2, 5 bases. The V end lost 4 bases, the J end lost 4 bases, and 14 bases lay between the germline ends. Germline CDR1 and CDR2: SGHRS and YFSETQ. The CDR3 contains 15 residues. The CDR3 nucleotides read TGCGCCAGCAGCGAGAGGGCTGGAGTCACCGGGGAGCTGTTTTTT. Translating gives CASSERAGVTGELFF.

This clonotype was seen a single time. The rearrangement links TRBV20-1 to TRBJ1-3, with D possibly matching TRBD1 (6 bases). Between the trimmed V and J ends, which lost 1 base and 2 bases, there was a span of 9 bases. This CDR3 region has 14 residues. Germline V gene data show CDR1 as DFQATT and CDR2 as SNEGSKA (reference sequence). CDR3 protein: CSARADSAGNTIYF. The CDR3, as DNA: TGCAGTGCTAGAGCGGACAGCGCTGGAAACACCATATATTTT.

CDR3 loop: CASSQVSNTEAFF. CDR3 sequence (DNA): TGTGCCAGCAGCCAAGTCTCTAACACTGAAGCTTTCTTT. The chain carries TRBV3-1 and TRBJ1-1; D gene uncertain. Trimming took off 1 base at V and 2 bases at J, with 5 bases between the two ends. The CDR3 extends over 13 amino acids. From germline, CDR1 is LGHDT and CDR2 YNNKEL (reference sequence).

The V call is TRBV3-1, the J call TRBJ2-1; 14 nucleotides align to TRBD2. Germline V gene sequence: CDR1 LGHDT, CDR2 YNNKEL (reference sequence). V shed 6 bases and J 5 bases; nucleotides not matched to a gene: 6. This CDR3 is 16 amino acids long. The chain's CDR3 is CASRRLAGGPDNEQFF. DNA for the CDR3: TGTGCCAGCAGGCGACTAGCGGGGGGGCCGGACAATGAGCAGTTCTTC.

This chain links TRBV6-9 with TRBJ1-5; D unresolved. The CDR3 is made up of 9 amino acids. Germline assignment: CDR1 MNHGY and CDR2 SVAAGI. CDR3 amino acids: CAREKPQHF. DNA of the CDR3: TGTGCTCGGGAAAAGCCCCAGCATTTT.

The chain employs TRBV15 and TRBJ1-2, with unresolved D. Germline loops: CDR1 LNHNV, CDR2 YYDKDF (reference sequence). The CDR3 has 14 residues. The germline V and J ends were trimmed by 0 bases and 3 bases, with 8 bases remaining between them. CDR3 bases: TGTGCCACCAGCAGAGATGCTGGAGACTATGGCTACACCTTC. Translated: CATSRDAGDYGYTF.

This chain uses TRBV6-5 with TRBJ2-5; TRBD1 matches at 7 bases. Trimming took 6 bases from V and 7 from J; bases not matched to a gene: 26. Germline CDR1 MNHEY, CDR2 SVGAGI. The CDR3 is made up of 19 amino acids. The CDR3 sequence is CASSYRVDGSLTGYGTQYF. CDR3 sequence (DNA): TGTGCCAGCAGCTACAGGGTCGACGGCTCCTTGACAGGGTATGGGACCCAGTACTTC.

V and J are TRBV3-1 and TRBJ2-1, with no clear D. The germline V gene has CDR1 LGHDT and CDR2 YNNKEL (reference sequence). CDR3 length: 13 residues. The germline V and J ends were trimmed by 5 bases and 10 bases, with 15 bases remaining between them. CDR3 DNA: TGTGCCAGCAGCTTGGGCCTCCTGCGGGAGCAGTTCTTC. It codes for CASSLGLLREQFF.

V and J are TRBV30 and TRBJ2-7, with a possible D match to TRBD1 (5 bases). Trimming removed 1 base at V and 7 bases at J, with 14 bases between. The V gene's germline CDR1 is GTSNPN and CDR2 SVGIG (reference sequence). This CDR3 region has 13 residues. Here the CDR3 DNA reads TGTGCCTGGAGTGCCAGGGCCGCACGGGAGCAGTACTTC. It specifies CAWSARAAREQYF.

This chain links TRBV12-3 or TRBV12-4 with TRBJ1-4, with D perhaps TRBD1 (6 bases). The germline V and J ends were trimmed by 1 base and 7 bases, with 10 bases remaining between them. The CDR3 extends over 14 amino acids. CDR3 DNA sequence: TGTGCCAGCAGTTTAGACGGGGGCGGTGAAAAACTGTTTTTT. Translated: CASSLDGGGEKLFF.

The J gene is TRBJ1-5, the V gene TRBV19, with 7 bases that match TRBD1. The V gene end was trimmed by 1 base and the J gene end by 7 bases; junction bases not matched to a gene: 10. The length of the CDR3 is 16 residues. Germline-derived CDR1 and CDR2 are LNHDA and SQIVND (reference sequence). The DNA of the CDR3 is TGTGCCAGTAGTATAGGACAGGGACCGGCTATGCAGCCCCAGCATTTT. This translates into CASSIGQGPAMQPQHF.